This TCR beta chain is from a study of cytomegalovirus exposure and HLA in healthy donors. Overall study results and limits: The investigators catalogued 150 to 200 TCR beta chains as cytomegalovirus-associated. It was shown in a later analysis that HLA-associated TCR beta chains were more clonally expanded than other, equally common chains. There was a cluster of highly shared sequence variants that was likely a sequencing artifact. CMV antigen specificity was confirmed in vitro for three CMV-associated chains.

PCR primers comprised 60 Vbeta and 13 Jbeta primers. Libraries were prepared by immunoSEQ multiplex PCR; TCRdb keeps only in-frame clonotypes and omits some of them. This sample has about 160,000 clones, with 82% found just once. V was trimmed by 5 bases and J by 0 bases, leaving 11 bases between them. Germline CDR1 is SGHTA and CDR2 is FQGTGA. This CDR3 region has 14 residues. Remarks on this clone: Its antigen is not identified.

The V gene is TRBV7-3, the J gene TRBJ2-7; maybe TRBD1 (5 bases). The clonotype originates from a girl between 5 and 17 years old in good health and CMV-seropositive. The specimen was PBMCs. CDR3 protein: CASSPDRISYEQYF. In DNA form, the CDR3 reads TGTGCCAGCAGCCCCGACAGAATCTCCTACGAGCAGTACTTC.